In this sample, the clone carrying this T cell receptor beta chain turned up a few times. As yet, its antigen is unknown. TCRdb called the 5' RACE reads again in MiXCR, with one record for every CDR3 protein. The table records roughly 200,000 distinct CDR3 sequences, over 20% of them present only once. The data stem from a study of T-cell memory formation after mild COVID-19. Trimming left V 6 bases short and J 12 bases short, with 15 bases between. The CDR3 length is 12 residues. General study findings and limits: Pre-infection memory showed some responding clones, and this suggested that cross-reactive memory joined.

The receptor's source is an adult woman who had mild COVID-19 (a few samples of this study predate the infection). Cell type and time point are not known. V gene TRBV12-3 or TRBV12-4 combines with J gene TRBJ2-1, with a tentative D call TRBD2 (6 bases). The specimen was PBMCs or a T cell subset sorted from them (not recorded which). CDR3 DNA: TGTGCCAGCAGCAAAGACGGTAGCGGGCAGTTCTTC. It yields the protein CASSKDGSGQFF.